This TCR beta chain was observed in a study of cytomegalovirus exposure and HLA in healthy donors. Researchers ran the PCR with 60 Vbeta and 13 Jbeta primers. Assay: immunoSEQ multiplex PCR; the TCRdb copy retains only in-frame clones and omits some. Among 150,000 to 200,000 clones listed, around four fifths were seen once. The CDR3 runs to 15 residues. With V trimmed by 0 bases and J by 5 bases, 6 bases remained unmatched. CDR1 SGHRS and CDR2 YFSETQ come from the germline V gene. Sequencing was done on a sample of PBMCs. This sequence joins TRBV5-1 and TRBJ2-5, with 8 bases matching TRBD2. This TCR derives from a man aged 45-65 years in good health and CMV-seropositive. DNA for the CDR3: TGCGCCAGCAGCTTGGAGTCGGGAGGGGCTGAGACCCAGTACTTC. As protein: CASSLESGGAETQYF.